The 29 T cell receptor beta chains below were found in one sample sequenced in a study of T cell responses to AZD1222 COVID-19 vaccine. Generated by immunoSEQ multiplex PCR, the TCRdb table keeps only in-frame clones and is missing some. This sample has approximately 150,000 clones, with 93% found just once. The source was peripheral blood, collected on day 0 of AZD1222 vaccination. These receptors originate from an adult in good health.

In the case of this clone: The junction and the germline gene differ at one end; a read error may be behind it. Here the CDR3 reads CASGDWPQLF. CDR3 DNA: TGTGCCAGCGGAGACTGGCCTCAGCTCTTC. The chain employs TRBV6-5 and TRBJ2-1; no reliable D call. The CDR3 loop spans 10 amino acids. Per the germline V gene, CDR1 is MNHEY and CDR2 is SVGAGI.

The gene calls are TRBV3-1 (or the pseudogene TRBV3-2) and TRBJ1-2; 7 bases are shared with TRBD1. Germline V gene lookup returns CDR1 LGHDT and CDR2 YNNKEL (reference sequence). This CDR3 has 14 amino acids. After removal of 4 bases from V and 8 bases from J, the junction contained 10 bases not matched to a gene. The CDR3 nucleotides read TGTGCCAGCAGCCCAACGGGACAGAGCAGGGGCTACACCTTC. Amino acid sequence: CASSPTGQSRGYTF.

This chain uses TRBV5-6 with TRBJ1-2, with TRBD1 matching over 7 bases. The trim removed 3 bases at V and 1 base at J, leaving 3 bases unmatched. This CDR3 is 14 amino acids long. Germline V CDR1 and CDR2: SGHDT, YYEEEE. The CDR3 spells CASSWDRSNYGYTF. As DNA, the CDR3 is TGTGCCAGCAGCTGGGACAGAAGTAACTATGGCTACACCTTC.

The chain has TRBV14 and TRBJ1-1; 7 nucleotides agree with TRBD1. V lost 3 bases, J lost 2 bases, and 9 bases stayed unmatched. Germline V lookup: CDR1 SGHDN, CDR2 FVKESK. This CDR3 region has 16 residues. The CDR3 spells CASSHREGARNTEAFF. CDR3 sequence (DNA): TGTGCCAGCAGCCACCGAGAGGGGGCGAGAAACACTGAAGCTTTCTTT.

The chain employs TRBV19 and TRBJ2-5, with TRBD2 identical over 7 bases. The CDR3 covers 16 residues. The germline gives CDR1 LNHDA, CDR2 SQIVND (reference sequence). Losses at the gene ends were 3 bases for V and 1 base for J; bases not matched to a gene: 8. The DNA of the CDR3 is TGTGCCAGTAGTATTAGGGGCGGGGGAATCCAAGAGACCCAGTACTTC. It encodes CASSIRGGGIQETQYF.

The V and J genes are TRBV6-4 and TRBJ2-1; 12 bases map to TRBD2. V lost 2 bases, J lost 0 bases, and 8 bases stayed unmatched. The CDR3 contains 19 residues. Germline V CDR1 and CDR2: MRHNA, SNTAGT. In nucleotides, the CDR3 is TGTGCCAGCAGTGACATTCTAGCGGGGGGGCCTGGCTCCTACAATGAGCAGTTCTTC. Residues: CASSDILAGGPGSYNEQFF.

This chain connects TRBV7-9 to TRBJ1-2; 8 nucleotides line up with TRBD1. Germline assignment: CDR1 SEHNR and CDR2 FQNEAQ (reference sequence). V was clipped by 5 bases and J by 11 bases; unmatched bases: 13. This CDR3 is built from 14 residues. Written as DNA, the CDR3 is TGTGCCAGCAGCGCTGGGACAGGTTGGGTGCGGTACACCTTC. Amino acid sequence: CASSAGTGWVRYTF.

The chain recombines TRBV29-1 with TRBJ1-2, with D perhaps matching TRBD1 (5 bases). V gave up 5 bases and J gave up 2 bases, with 9 bases separating them. CDR3 length: 12 residues. The germline CDR1 and CDR2 sequences are SQVTM and ANQGSEA. CDR3 region: CSVWGVNYGYTF. The CDR3 region has the DNA TGCAGCGTTTGGGGGGTCAACTATGGCTACACCTTC.

V gene TRBV5-5 combines with J gene TRBJ1-6; TRBD1 agrees at 8 bases. In germline, CDR1 is SGHKS, CDR2 YYEKEE (reference sequence). The junction had 4 bases not matched to a gene; V was cut back by 5 bases and J by 6 bases. The length of the CDR3 is 14 residues. Written as DNA, the CDR3 is TGTGCCAGCAGTGGGACAGGCCGTAATTCACCCCTCCACTTT. Translation gives CASSGTGRNSPLHF. Complete variable domain (other parts from reference TRBV5-5 and TRBJ1-6): DAGVTQSPTHLIKTRGQQVTLRCSPISGHKSVSWYQQVLGQGPQFIFQYYEKEERGRGNFPDRFSARQFPNYSSELNVNALLLGDSALYLCASSGTGRNSPLHFGNGTRLTVT.

The V call is TRBV2, the J call TRBJ1-2, with D possibly TRBD1 on 5 matching bases. The CDR3 runs to 14 residues. Looked up from germline, CDR1 is SNHLY and CDR2 is FYNNEI. V lost 1 base and J lost 3, with 9 bases in between. In DNA, the CDR3 is TGTGCCAGCAGTGAAGGGGGGGGAGACTATGGCTACACCTTC. Residues: CASSEGGGDYGYTF.

The chain employs TRBV5-1 and TRBJ2-5; 9 bases are a match to TRBD2. With V trimmed by 0 bases and J by 4 bases, 4 bases remained unmatched. CDR3 length equals 15 residues. Germline V CDR1 and CDR2: SGHRS, YFSETQ. The CDR3 region is CASSLGSSGVETQYF. The DNA of the CDR3 is TGCGCCAGCAGCTTGGGGTCTAGCGGGGTAGAGACCCAGTACTTC.

This chain connects TRBV7-6 to TRBJ2-2; tentatively, D is TRBD2 (6 bases). This CDR3 region has 19 residues. CDR1 and CDR2 (germline): SGHVS, FNYEAQ. Trimming cost V 4 bases and J 3 bases, with 24 bases left between them. Here the CDR3 reads CASSSTPRTSPLDTGELFF. In DNA, the CDR3 is TGTGCCAGCAGCTCTACCCCCCGCACTAGCCCCCTAGACACCGGGGAGCTGTTTTTT.

The DNA of the CDR3 is TGTGCCAGCAGTTTATACGGGGAGGGCTATGGCTACACCTTC. Encoded protein: CASSLYGEGYGYTF. The chain is built from TRBV28 and TRBJ1-2; no clear D. Trimming removed 1 base at V and 4 bases at J, with 10 bases between. Germline V lookup: CDR1 MDHEN, CDR2 SYDVKM. The CDR3 has 14 residues.

The V and J genes are TRBV5-4 and TRBJ2-2; D remains unclear. Germline assignment: CDR1 SGHNT and CDR2 YYREEE (reference sequence). The V and J ends lost 0 bases and 0 bases respectively, with 3 bases between them. CDR3 length: 14 residues. The CDR3 DNA follows: TGTGCCAGCAGCTTGGAGGCGAACACCGGGGAGCTGTTTTTT. This translates into CASSLEANTGELFF.

The chain recombines TRBV15 with TRBJ2-5, with 13 bases identical to TRBD2. In germline, CDR1 is LNHNV, CDR2 YYDKDF (reference sequence). The CDR3 covers 16 residues. Losses at the gene ends were 4 bases for V and 5 bases for J; bases not matched to a gene: 7. The CDR3 DNA reads TGTGCCACCAGCATATCCGGGACTAGCGGGATCGAGACCCAGTACTTC. It encodes CATSISGTSGIETQYF.

In this sample, this clone turned up a few times. Other DNA sequences in the sample encode the same CDR3. This chain joins TRBV6-5 and TRBJ2-7; D call uncertain. There are 13 residues in the CDR3. From germline, CDR1 is MNHEY and CDR2 SVGAGI. Trimming removed 0 bases at V and 3 bases at J, with 6 bases between. The DNA of the CDR3 is TGTGCCAGCAGTTACTCGGGCAGCTACGAGCAGTACTTC. Its protein is CASSYSGSYEQYF.

V gene TRBV5-1 combines with J gene TRBJ1-2, with D possibly being TRBD1 (5 bases). Trimming removed 2 bases at V and 6 bases at J, with 23 bases between. CDR1 and CDR2 (germline): SGHRS, YFSETQ. CDR3 size: 17 residues. CDR3 bases: TGCGCCAGCAGCTTCGAAGCAGGGAGAGGGACTATGCATGGCTACACCTTC. This codes for CASSFEAGRGTMHGYTF.

The V gene is TRBV4-3, the J gene TRBJ1-1; possibly TRBD1 for D (6 bases). This CDR3 spans 15 amino acids. The V end was cut by 0 bases, the J end by 8 bases, with 16 bases between. Germline-derived CDR1 and CDR2 are LGHNA and YSLEER. The CDR3 loop is CASSQDPVRGAEAFF. Here the CDR3 DNA reads TGCGCCAGCAGCCAAGATCCGGTCAGGGGCGCCGAAGCTTTCTTT.

V and J are TRBV9 and TRBJ1-1; D not resolved. Germline-derived CDR1 and CDR2 are SGDLS and YYNGEE. V lost 1 base and J lost 3, with 10 bases in between. The CDR3 runs 14 residues. The CDR3 loop is CASSVSTGDTEAFF. The CDR3 bases are TGTGCCAGCAGCGTATCGACCGGGGACACTGAAGCTTTCTTT.

The chain uses TRBV29-1 and TRBJ1-1; TRBD1 matches at 11 bases. V lost 7 bases, J lost 6 bases, and 10 bases stayed unmatched. Germline CDR1 and CDR2: SQVTM and ANQGSEA. CDR3 length: 14 amino acids. Here the CDR3 reads CSAKTGTGGSEAFF. DNA of the CDR3: TGCAGCGCAAAAACCGGGACAGGGGGGTCTGAAGCTTTCTTT.

This clone was observed once. The chain combines TRBV5-1 with TRBJ2-1; D is possibly TRBD1 or TRBD2 (6 bases each). CDR1 is SGHRS, CDR2 YFSETQ, per germline. The V gene lost 5 bases and the J gene lost 6 bases, with 15 bases spanning the gap. The CDR3 extends over 14 amino acids. In DNA form, the CDR3 reads TGCGCCAGCAGGCCGCTGAGGGGGGTCAATGAGCAGTTCTTC. Its translation: CASRPLRGVNEQFF. Full variable domain (remainder filled in from reference TRBV5-1 and TRBJ2-1): KAGVTQTPRYLIKTRGQQVTLSCSPISGHRSVSWYQQTPGQGLQFLFEYFSETQRNKGNFPGRFSGRQFSNSRSEMNVSTLELGDSALYLCASRPLRGVNEQFFGPGTRLTVL.

This chain uses TRBV6-2 or TRBV6-3 with TRBJ2-7; D possibly corresponds to TRBD2 (5 bases). V was trimmed by 0 bases and J by 7 bases, leaving 25 bases between them. The germline gives CDR1 MNHEY, CDR2 SVGEGT. The CDR3 runs 18 residues. The CDR3 DNA follows: TGTGCCAGCAGTTACTCGACCCAGGTGCCCTCAGACTACGAGGAGCAGTACTTC. Translated, it gives CASSYSTQVPSDYEEQYF.

The chain uses TRBV6-6 and TRBJ1-2; TRBD1 is a possible D gene (6 bases). Germline V gene data show CDR1 as MNHNY and CDR2 as SVGAGI (reference sequence). The CDR3 is 14 residues long. V lost 6 bases, J lost 6 bases, and 17 bases lay in between. CDR3: CASRTGQTLNGYTF. In nucleotides, the CDR3 is TGTGCCAGCAGAACCGGACAGACTCTTAATGGCTACACCTTC.

The table lists this clone with a count of one. The chain combines TRBV28 with TRBJ1-5; possibly TRBD1 for D (5 bases). Germline assignment: CDR1 MDHEN and CDR2 SYDVKM. The CDR3 runs 15 residues. Trimming removed 10 bases from V and 1 base from J, with 17 bases in between. Here the CDR3 DNA reads TGTGCCACCGCGGGACCTGGGGTAAGCAATCAGCCCCAGCATTTT. Translation gives CATAGPGVSNQPQHF.

The V and J genes are TRBV11-2 and TRBJ2-7, with 10 positions matching TRBD2. With V trimmed by 0 bases and J by 4 bases, 12 bases remained unmatched. The CDR3 runs 18 residues. Germline V CDR1 and CDR2: SGHAT, FQNNGV. This CDR3 is CASSLEWAASGRWYEQYF. Written as DNA, the CDR3 is TGTGCCAGCAGCTTAGAGTGGGCGGCTAGCGGGAGATGGTACGAGCAGTACTTC.

The rearrangement joins TRBV28 to TRBJ1-5; D is unresolved. This CDR3 comprises 14 residues. Germline lookup yields CDR1 MDHEN and CDR2 SYDVKM. Deletions cut 6 bases from V and 9 bases from J, with 18 bases between. The CDR3 DNA reads as TGTGCCAGCAGCACACCGGGCGCCAGGAGGCCCCAGCATTTT. Translation gives CASSTPGARRPQHF. Combining the CDR3 with reference TRBV28 and TRBJ1-5 gives the whole variable domain DVKVTQSSRYLVKRTGEKVFLECVQDMDHENMFWYRQDPGLGLRLIYFSYDVKMKEKGDIPEGYSVSREKKERFSLILESASTNQTSMYLCASSTPGARRPQHFGDGTRLSIL.

The genes are TRBV29-1 and TRBJ2-7; D not resolved. Per the germline V gene, CDR1 is SQVTM and CDR2 is ANQGSEA. Trimming stripped 4 bases from V and 2 bases from J, with 9 bases between. The CDR3 has 12 residues. The CDR3 region has the DNA TGCAGCGTTGGAAGAGTCACCTACGAGCAGTACTTC. This encodes CSVGRVTYEQYF.

This chain uses TRBV3-1 (or the pseudogene TRBV3-2) with TRBJ2-2; D is unresolved. The ends were cut back, 2 bases at V and 4 bases at J, with 11 bases in the middle. This CDR3 comprises 15 residues. CDR1 is LGHDT and CDR2 is YNNKEL in the germline V gene (reference sequence). The CDR3 region has the DNA TGTGCCAGCAGCCAATTTGGGGTAGTCACCGGGGAGCTGTTTTTT. Translated: CASSQFGVVTGELFF.

This chain links TRBV10-3 with TRBJ1-4; D remains ambiguous. Trimming pared 1 base from V and 5 bases from J, leaving 8 bases between. CDR3 size: 14 residues. Germline-derived CDR1 and CDR2 are ENHRY and SYGVKD. Here the CDR3 DNA reads TGTGCCATCAGTGAGTACGCTGAAAATGAAAAACTGTTTTTT. It encodes CAISEYAENEKLFF.